This entry describes one T cell receptor beta chain. The protocol was immunoSEQ multiplex PCR, while the TCRdb copy is restricted to in-frame clones and leaves out a portion. The table has some 290,000 clones, approximately 90% seen once. This CDR3 spans 13 amino acids. CDR1 is MNHEY, CDR2 SVGAGI, per germline. The V gene lost 0 bases and the J gene lost 3 bases, with 3 bases spanning the gap. In terms of age and location, participants ranged from roughly 18 to 100 years and lived in approximately 26 US areas. Each participant's cohort was designated according to participant-reported clinical history. In the 2 weeks before study entry, exposed participants met a COVID-19 case, which was PCR-confirmed or clinician-diagnosed. These data come from a study of blood T cell repertoires in COVID-19. Study-level background: T cells, B-cell-depleted T cells, or PBMCs provided the cDNA or gDNA that served as material.

The sample was PBMCs or T cells enriched from blood (not recorded which). This TCR was recovered from a woman in her twenties or thirties who had been exposed to COVID-19. The V gene is TRBV6-5, the J gene TRBJ1-5; no clear D. This CDR3 reads CASSYSYNQPQHF. CDR3 nucleotide sequence: TGTGCCAGCAGTTACTCCTACAATCAGCCCCAGCATTTT.